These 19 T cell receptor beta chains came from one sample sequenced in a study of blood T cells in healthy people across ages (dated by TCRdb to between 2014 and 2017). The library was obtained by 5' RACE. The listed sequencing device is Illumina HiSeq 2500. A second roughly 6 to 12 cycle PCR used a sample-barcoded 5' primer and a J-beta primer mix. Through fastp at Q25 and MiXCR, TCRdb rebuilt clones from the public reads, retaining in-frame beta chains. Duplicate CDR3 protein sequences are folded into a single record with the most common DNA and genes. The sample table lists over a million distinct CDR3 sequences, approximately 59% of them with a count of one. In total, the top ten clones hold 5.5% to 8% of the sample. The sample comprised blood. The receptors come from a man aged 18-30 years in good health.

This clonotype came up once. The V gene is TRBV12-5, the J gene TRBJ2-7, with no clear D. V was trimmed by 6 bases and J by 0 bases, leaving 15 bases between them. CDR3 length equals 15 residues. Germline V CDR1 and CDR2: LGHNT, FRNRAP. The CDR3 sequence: CASGYTPDISYEQYF. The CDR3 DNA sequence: TGTGCTAGTGGGTACACGCCTGACATCTCCTACGAGCAGTACTTC.

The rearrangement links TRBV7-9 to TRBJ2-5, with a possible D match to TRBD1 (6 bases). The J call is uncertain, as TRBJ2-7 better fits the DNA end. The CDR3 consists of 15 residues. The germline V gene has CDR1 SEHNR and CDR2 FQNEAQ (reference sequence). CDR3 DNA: TGTGCCAGCAGCTTAGAGTTGACAGGAATTTACGAGCAGTACTTC. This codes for CASSLELTGIYEQYF.

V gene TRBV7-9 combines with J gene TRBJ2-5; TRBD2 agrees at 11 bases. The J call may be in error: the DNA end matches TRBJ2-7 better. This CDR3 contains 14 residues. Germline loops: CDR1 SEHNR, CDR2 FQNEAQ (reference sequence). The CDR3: CASSSTSGACEQYF. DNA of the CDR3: TGTGCCAGCAGCTCGACTAGCGGGGCTTGCGAGCAGTACTTC.

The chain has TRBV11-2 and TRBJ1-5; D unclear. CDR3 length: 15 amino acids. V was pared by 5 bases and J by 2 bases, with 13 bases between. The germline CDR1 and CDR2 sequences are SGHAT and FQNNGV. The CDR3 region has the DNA TGTGCCAGCAGCCAGTCGGGCAGTGGCAATCAGCCCCAGCATTTT. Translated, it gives CASSQSGSGNQPQHF.

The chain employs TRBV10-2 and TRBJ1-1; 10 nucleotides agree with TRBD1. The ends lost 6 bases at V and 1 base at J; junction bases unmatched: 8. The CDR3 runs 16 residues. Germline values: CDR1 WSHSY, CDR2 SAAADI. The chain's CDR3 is CASRGTGDGANTEAFF. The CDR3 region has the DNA TGCGCCAGCAGGGGGACAGGGGATGGGGCGAACACTGAAGCTTTCTTT.

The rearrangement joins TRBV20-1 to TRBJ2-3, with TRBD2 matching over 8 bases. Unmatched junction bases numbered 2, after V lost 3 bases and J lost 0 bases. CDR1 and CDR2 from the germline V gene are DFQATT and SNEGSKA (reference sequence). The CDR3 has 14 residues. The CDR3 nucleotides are TGCAGTGCTAGTAGCGGGGCTAGCACAGATACGCAGTATTTT. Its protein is CSASSGASTDTQYF.

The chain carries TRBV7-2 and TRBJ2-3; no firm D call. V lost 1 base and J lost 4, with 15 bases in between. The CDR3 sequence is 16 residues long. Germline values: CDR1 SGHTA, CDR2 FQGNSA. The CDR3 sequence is CASSLDPLSLPDTQYF. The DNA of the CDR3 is TGTGCCAGCAGCTTAGACCCACTTTCACTCCCAGATACGCAGTATTTT. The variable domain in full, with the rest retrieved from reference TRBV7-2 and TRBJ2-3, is GAGVSQSPSNKVTEKGKDVELRCDPISGHTALYWYRQSLGQGLEFLIYFQGNSAPDKSGLPSDRFSAERTGGSVSTLTIQRTQQEDSAVYLCASSLDPLSLPDTQYFGPGTRLTVL.

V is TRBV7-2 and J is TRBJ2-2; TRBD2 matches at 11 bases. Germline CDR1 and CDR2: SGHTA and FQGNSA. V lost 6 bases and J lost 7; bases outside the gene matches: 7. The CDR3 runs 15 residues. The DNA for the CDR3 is TGTGCCAGCAGATCAGCTAGCGGGAGGTTCGGGGAGCTGTTTTTT. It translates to CASRSASGRFGELFF. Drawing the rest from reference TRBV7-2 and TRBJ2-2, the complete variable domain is GAGVSQSPSNKVTEKGKDVELRCDPISGHTALYWYRQSLGQGLEFLIYFQGNSAPDKSGLPSDRFSAERTGGSVSTLTIQRTQQEDSAVYLCASRSASGRFGELFFGEGSRLTVL.

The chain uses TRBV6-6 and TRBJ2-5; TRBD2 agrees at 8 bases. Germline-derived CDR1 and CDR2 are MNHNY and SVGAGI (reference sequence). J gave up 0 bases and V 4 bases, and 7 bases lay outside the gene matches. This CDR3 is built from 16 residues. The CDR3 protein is CASSFVGLDDQETQYF. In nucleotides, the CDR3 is TGTGCCAGCAGTTTTGTGGGACTAGATGACCAAGAGACCCAGTACTTC.

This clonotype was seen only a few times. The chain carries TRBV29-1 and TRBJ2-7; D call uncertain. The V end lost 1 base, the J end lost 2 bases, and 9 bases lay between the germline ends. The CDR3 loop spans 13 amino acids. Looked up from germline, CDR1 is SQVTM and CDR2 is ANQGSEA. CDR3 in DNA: TGCAGCGTTGAAGGGACGGACCCCTACGAGCAGTACTTC. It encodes CSVEGTDPYEQYF.

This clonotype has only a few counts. The CDR3: CSAPLRRGTDTQYF. CDR3 in DNA: TGCAGTGCTCCTCTCCGGCGGGGAACAGATACGCAGTATTTT. This chain uses TRBV20-1 with TRBJ2-3, with D tentatively TRBD2 (6 bases). Trimming removed 5 bases from V and 3 bases from J, with 15 bases in between. Looked up from germline, CDR1 is DFQATT and CDR2 is SNEGSKA (reference sequence). This CDR3 is built from 14 residues.

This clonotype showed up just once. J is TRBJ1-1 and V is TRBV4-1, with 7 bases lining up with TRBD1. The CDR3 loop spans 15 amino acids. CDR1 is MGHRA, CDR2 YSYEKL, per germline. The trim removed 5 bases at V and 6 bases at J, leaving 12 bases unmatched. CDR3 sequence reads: CASSTLDRAWAEAFF. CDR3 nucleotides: TGCGCCAGCAGCACCCTAGACAGGGCCTGGGCTGAAGCTTTCTTT.

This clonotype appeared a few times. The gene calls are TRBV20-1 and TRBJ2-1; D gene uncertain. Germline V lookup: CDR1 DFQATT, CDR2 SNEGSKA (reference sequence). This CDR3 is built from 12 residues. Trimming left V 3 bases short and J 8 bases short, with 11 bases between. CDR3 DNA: TGCAGTGCTAGTTACGGCCGGGATGAGCAGTTCTTC. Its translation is CSASYGRDEQFF.

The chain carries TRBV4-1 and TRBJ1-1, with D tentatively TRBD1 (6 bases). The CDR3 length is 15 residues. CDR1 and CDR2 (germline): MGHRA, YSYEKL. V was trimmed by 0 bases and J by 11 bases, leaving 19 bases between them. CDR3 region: CASSQESLGGIYAFF. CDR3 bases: TGCGCCAGCAGCCAAGAGTCTTTGGGGGGCATTTACGCTTTCTTT.

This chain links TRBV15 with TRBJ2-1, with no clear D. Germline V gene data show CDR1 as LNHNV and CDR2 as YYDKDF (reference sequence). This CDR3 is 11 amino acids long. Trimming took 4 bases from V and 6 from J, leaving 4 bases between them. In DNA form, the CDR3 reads TGTGCCACCAGCAATATCAATGAGCAGTTCTTC. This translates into CATSNINEQFF.

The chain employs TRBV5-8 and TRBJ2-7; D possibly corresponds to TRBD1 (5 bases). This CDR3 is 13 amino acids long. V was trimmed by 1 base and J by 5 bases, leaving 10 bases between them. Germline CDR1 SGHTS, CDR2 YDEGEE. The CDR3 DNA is TGTGCCAGCAGCTTGAGGGGAAGTGACGAGCAGTACTTC. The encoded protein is CASSLRGSDEQYF.

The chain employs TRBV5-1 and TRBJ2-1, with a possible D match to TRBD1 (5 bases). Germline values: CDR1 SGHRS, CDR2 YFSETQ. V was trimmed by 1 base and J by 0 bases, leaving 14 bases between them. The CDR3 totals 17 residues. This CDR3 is CASSLWGETSSYNEQFF. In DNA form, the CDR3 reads TGCGCCAGCAGCTTGTGGGGCGAGACGAGCTCCTACAATGAGCAGTTCTTC.

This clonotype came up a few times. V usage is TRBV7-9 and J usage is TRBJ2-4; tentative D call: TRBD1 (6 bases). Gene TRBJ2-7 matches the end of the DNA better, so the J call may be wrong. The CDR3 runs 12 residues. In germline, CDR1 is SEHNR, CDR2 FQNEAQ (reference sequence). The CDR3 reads CASTTGLNEQYF. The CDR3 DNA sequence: TGTGCCAGTACTACAGGGCTCAACGAGCAGTACTTC.

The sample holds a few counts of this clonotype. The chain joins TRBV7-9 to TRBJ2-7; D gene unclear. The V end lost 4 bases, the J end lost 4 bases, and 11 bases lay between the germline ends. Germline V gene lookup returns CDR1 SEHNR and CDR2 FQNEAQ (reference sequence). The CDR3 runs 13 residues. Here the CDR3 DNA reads TGTGCCAGCAGCTCCCTGGGCACATACGAGCAGTACTTC. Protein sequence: CASSSLGTYEQYF.